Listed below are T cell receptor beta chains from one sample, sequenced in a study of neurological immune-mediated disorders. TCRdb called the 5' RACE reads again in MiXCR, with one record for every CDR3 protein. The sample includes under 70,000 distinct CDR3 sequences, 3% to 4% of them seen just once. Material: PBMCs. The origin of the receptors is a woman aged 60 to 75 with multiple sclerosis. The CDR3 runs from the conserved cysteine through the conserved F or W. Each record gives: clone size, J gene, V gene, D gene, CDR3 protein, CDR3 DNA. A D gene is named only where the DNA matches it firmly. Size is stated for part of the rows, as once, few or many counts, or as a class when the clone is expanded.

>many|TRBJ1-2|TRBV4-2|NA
CASSQQQRNYGYTF
TGTGCCAGCAGCCAACAGCAACGTAACTATGGCTACACCTTC
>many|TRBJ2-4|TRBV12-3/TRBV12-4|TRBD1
CASSLTGEDIQYF
TGTGCCAGCAGTTTGACAGGGGAGGACATTCAGTACTTC
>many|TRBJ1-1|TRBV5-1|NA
CASSLGDGFEAFF
TGCGCCAGCAGCTTGGGGGACGGATTTGAAGCTTTCTTT
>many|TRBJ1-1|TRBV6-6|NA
CASSTRPDSSIFF
TGTGCCAGCAGTACCAGACCCGACAGTAGTATATTCTTT
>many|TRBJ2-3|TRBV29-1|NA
CSVEMGQRSTDTQYF
TGCAGCGTTGAAATGGGGCAGCGTAGCACAGATACGCAGTATTTT
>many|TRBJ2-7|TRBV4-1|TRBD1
CASSQRFGQGSYEQYF
TGCGCCAGCAGCCAACGCTTCGGACAGGGATCCTACGAGCAGTACTTC
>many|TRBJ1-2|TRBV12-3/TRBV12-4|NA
CASRRGEGGYTF
TGTGCCAGCAGGCGGGGAGAGGGTGGCTACACCTTC
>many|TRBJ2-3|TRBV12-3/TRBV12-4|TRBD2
CASSPGTRLSTDTQYF
TGTGCCAGCAGCCCCGGGACTAGGCTTAGCACAGATACGCAGTATTTT
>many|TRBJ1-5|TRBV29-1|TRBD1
CSVGTGRSQPQHF
TGCAGCGTCGGGACAGGGAGGTCTCAGCCCCAGCATTTT
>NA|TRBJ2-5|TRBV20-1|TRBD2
CSARDTSERWETQYF
TGCAGTGCTAGAGACACTAGCGAGAGATGGGAGACCCAGTACTTC
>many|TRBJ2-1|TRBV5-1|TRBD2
CASSTRGGLNEQFF
TGCGCCAGCAGCACTCGGGGGGGCCTCAATGAGCAGTTCTTC
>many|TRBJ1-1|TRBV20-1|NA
CSASYPGMNTEAFF
TGCAGTGCTAGCTACCCGGGGATGAACACTGAAGCTTTCTTT
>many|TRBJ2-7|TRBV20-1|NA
CSANVPGPSYEQYF
TGCAGTGCGAATGTCCCGGGACCTAGCTACGAGCAGTACTTC
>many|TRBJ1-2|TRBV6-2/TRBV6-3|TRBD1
CASSPRDRGYTF
TGTGCCAGCAGTCCACGGGACAGGGGATACACCTTC
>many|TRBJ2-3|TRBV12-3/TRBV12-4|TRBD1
CASSLGTGDTDTQYF
TGTGCCAGCAGTTTAGGGACAGGGGACACAGATACGCAGTATTTT
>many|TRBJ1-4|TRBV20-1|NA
CSVRPDGRLTTNEKLFF
TGCAGTGTCCGACCTGATGGCAGGTTAACAACTAATGAAAAACTGTTTTTT
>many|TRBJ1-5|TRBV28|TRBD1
CASSLTQGGFYSNQPQHF
TGTGCCAGCAGTTTAACGCAGGGGGGCTTTTATAGCAATCAGCCCCAGCATTTT
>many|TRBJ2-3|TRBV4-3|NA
CASSHGWGMGTDTQYF
TGCGCCAGCAGCCACGGATGGGGGATGGGCACAGATACGCAGTATTTT
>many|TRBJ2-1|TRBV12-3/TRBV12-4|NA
CASSPPSGLVLNEQFF
TGTGCCAGCAGTCCCCCGTCAGGGTTGGTTTTGAATGAGCAGTTCTTC
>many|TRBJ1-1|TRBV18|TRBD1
CASSPDWDRGEGRTEAFF
TGTGCCAGCTCACCCGATTGGGACAGGGGGGAAGGTAGGACTGAAGCTTTCTTT
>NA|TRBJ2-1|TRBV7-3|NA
CASSSPPGHNEQFF
TGTGCCAGCAGCTCCCCCCCGGGGCACAATGAGCAGTTCTTC
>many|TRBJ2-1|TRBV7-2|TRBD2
CASSLLAGDNEQFF
TGTGCCAGCAGCTTACTAGCGGGAGACAATGAGCAGTTCTTC
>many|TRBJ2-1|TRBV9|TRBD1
CASSVAWDRGFRFF
TGTGCCAGCAGCGTAGCTTGGGACAGGGGGTTTCGGTTCTTC
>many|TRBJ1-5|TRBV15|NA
CATSRDFGGAQPQHF
TGTGCCACCAGCAGAGATTTCGGGGGAGCTCAGCCCCAGCATTTT
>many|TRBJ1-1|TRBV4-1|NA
CASSQGSGGNAEAFF
TGCGCCAGCAGCCAAGGGAGTGGGGGGAATGCTGAAGCTTTCTTT
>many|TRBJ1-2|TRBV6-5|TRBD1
CASSAGQSYGYTF
TGTGCCAGCAGTGCGGGACAGAGCTATGGCTACACCTTC
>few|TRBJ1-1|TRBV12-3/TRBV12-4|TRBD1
CASGTGGNSEAFF
TGTGCCAGCGGGACAGGGGGGAACTCTGAAGCTTTCTTT
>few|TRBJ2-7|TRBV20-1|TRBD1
CSVTGSSYEQYF
TGCAGTGTGACAGGGAGCTCCTACGAGCAGTACTTC
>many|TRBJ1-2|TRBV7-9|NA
CASSPGHIAGYTF
TGTGCCAGCAGCCCCGGACATATCGCTGGCTACACCTTC
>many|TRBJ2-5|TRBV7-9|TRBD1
CASSLAGTVAPETQYF
TGTGCCAGCAGCCTGGCTGGGACAGTCGCCCCAGAGACCCAGTACTTC
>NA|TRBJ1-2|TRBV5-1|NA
CASSLGLPGAVYGYTF
TGCGCCAGCAGCTTGGGTTTGCCAGGGGCGGTCTATGGCTACACCTTC
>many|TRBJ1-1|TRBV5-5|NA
CASSLGTEAFF
TGTGCCAGCAGCTTGGGCACTGAAGCTTTCTTT
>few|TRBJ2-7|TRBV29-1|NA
CSVAYRASSYEQYF
TGCAGCGTAGCCTACAGGGCTTCCTCCTACGAGCAGTACTTC
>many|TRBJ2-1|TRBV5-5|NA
CASSQADEQFF
TGTGCCAGCAGCCAAGCCGATGAGCAGTTCTTC
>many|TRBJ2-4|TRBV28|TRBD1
CASSSWTGNIQYF
TGTGCCAGCAGTTCCTGGACAGGGAACATTCAGTACTTC
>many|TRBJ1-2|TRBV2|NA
CASSEASGRSGGYTF
TGTGCCAGCAGTGAAGCGTCGGGCAGAAGCGGTGGCTACACCTTC
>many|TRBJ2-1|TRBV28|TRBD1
CASSQDRRRRDEQFF
TGTGCCAGCAGTCAGGACAGGAGGAGAAGGGATGAGCAGTTCTTC
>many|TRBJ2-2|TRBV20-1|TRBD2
CSATVAGARGELFF
TGCAGTGCTACGGTAGCGGGGGCCCGTGGGGAGCTGTTTTTT
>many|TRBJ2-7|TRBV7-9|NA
CATLDMATYEQYF
TGTGCCACCCTGGACATGGCGACCTACGAGCAGTACTTC
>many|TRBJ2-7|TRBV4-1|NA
CASSQGATAVYEQYF
TGCGCCAGCAGCCAAGGCGCGACAGCCGTCTACGAGCAGTACTTC
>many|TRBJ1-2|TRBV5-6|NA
CASSSKPGPRGGYTF
TGTGCCAGCAGCTCAAAGCCGGGGCCCAGGGGTGGCTACACCTTC